This entry concerns a single T cell receptor (beta chain). Its antigen is still unknown. Base qualities are missing; no much larger clone stands one base away. Unmatched junction bases come to 0, with V trimmed by 2 bases and J by 1 base. Inclusive of the bounding cysteine and phenylalanine, the CDR3 is 15 residues long. Only CDR3 DNA remains: 45 bases, in frame from the first base. The germline V gene encodes CDR1 MNHNS and CDR2 SASEGT. The data were taken from a study of the immune and genomic landscape of osteosarcoma (TCRdb year 2020). With respect to the entire study: The overall cohort included a few dozen pediatric and adult patients with high-grade osteosarcoma, and the median age at diagnosis was around 28 years (range 5-81). The cohort was enriched for poor-risk disease, as unfavorable pathologic response to standard therapy was shown in about 73% of the cohort and roughly 70% of the cohort were deceased. Patients in the overall cohort were 60% male, and 75% to 80% presented with localized disease at diagnosis. To define immunogenic potential, the study profiled osteosarcoma specimens using whole genome, RNA and T-cell receptor sequencing, along with immunohistochemistry and reverse phase protein arrays. The osteosarcoma immunogenomic landscape was characterized by integrating TCR sequencing results with transcriptome, protein array and immunostaining data. The goal of the study was to explain why immune checkpoint inhibitors have shown limited clinical activity in osteosarcoma. Three patients contributed a couple of samples from the same tumor site.

Specimens were post-treatment primary, local recurrence and metastasis tumors from poor-prognosis patients. TCR beta chain CDR3 regions were immunosequenced using the ImmunoSEQ Assay (Adaptive Biotechnologies). As for how the authors treated the data: TCRB rearrangements, read counts, read proportions and gene usage were exported through the ImmunoSEQ Analyzer platform. T-cell clonality was computed as 1 minus Pielou's evenness on productive rearrangements. Clonal space homeostasis binned clonotypes as rare, small, medium, large or hyperexpanded (0.01 to 1 of the repertoire). TCR productive clonality was compared across immune clusters C1, C2 and C3 using the Wilcoxon rank sum test. TCRdb retrieved this table from immuneACCESS and kept in-frame rearrangements only. Not all clones are present; in checked studies, unresolved V genes account for under half, and no reason is known for the remainder. V and J calls and clone size follow that table, whereas D and trimming were derived from the DNA. The sample contains 400 to 500 clones, about 88% of them found a single time. The biggest ten clones account for about a sixth of the sample.

On the study overall, not on this receptor specifically: TCR productive clonality was higher in the immune-hot C3 cluster than the cold C1 cluster but still low overall. Matched blood was collected from only two patients, alongside the frozen tumor specimens. Productive TCR clonality was low overall, averaging about 0.091 with a maximum of roughly 0.3, suggesting limited T-cell clonal expansion. Clonality benchmarks came from external normal skin and healthy peripheral blood data rather than matched normal tissue. Because osteosarcoma is rare and all possible samples were collected, sample size was not determined by any statistical method. About 5 cases had a single hyperexpanded clone dominating the repertoire, and all had fewer than 100 T-cell clonotypes.

Here the chain combines TRBV6-1 and TRBJ2-5; 11 central bases correspond to TRBD2. The material sequenced was tumor tissue from a local recurrence in the femur. This specimen's cell subset or site label, per the study, means: locally recurrent osteosarcoma tumor. The TCR comes from a girl between 10 and 17 years old with osteosarcoma. The age is the age at diagnosis. The CDR3 amino acid sequence is: CASSELAGGQETQYF. Here is the DNA: TGTGCCAGCAGTGAACTAGCGGGAGGCCAAGAGACCCAGTACTTC.